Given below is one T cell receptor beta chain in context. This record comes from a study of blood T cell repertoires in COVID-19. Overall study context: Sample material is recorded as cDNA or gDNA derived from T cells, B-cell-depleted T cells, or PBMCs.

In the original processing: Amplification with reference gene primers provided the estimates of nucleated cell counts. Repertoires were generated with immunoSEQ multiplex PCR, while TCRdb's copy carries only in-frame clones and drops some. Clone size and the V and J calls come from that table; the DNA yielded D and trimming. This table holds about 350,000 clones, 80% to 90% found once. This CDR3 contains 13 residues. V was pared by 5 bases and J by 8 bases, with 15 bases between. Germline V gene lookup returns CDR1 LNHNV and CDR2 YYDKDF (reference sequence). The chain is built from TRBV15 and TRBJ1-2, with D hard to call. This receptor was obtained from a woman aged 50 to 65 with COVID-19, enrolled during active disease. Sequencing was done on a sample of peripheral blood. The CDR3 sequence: CATSAGLAGGYTF. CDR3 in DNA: TGTGCCACCAGCGCTGGTCTGGCGGGAGGCTACACCTTC.